The clone carrying this T cell receptor (beta chain) is identified as medium-sized from frequency. The antigen is undetermined. The CDR3 totals 12 residues. Germline V CDR1 and CDR2: DFQATT, SNEGSKA (reference sequence). The authors made TCR beta libraries using UMI-labeled 5' RACE. TCRdb reanalyzed the 5' RACE reads, giving one entry per CDR3 protein sequence and no DNA. Its table records about 5,000 distinct CDR3 sequences. The sample comes from a study of human CD8 memory T cell subsets. Study-level points and caveats: Stem-like memory T cells and precursor exhausted T cells had repertoires whose mutual overlap was minimal. High diversity, at similar levels, marked stem-like memory and precursor exhausted T cells but not effector memory cells.

The genes are TRBV20-1 and TRBJ1-2; TCRdb lists TRBD1, though no DNA is available to test this call. Sequencing was performed on CD8+ T cells from PBMCs. The sequence was collected from a human donor in good health. This CDR3 reads CSARTGDLGYTF.